The clone carrying this T cell receptor beta chain was detected a few times. Antigen specificity is unknown. The repertoire was sequenced with immunoSEQ multiplex PCR; TCRdb's copy has only in-frame clones and lacks some. The sample has some 1,400 clones, 60% to 80% seen once; the top ten hold 39%. Germline V gene sequence: CDR1 SGHRS, CDR2 YFSETQ. Unmatched junction bases numbered 7, after V lost 4 bases and J lost 7 bases. This CDR3 spans 15 amino acids. The data are from a study of STAT3 mutations in large granular lymphocyte leukemia. Study at large: Roughly half the longitudinally sequenced T-LGLL patients had canonical STAT3 mutations.

Study-wide results and caveats: At least one immunodominant TCR beta clonotype appeared in every T-cell large granular lymphocyte leukemia patient. Clonal expansion was inferred from other time points because no sample existed at each clone's first appearance. All newly emerging clones after therapy were STAT3 wild type. Treatment regimens differed across patients between samplings.

This chain links TRBV5-1 with TRBJ1-4; 10 bases line up with TRBD1. This receptor was taken from a man aged 45-65 years with T-cell large granular lymphocyte leukemia. Some clones in this sample may be carry-over from other donors' samples. What was sequenced was peripheral blood mononuclear cells. The CDR3 sequence: CASSGMTGGGEKLFF. The DNA for the CDR3 is TGCGCCAGCAGCGGGATGACAGGGGGCGGTGAAAAACTGTTTTTT.